This TCR beta chain was retrieved from a study of blood T cell repertoires in COVID-19. The CDR3 sequence is 13 residues long. In germline, CDR1 is SGHTA, CDR2 FQGTGA. Trimming cost V 5 bases and J 5 bases, with 12 bases left between them. Assay used: immunoSEQ multiplex PCR; TCRdb lists only in-frame clones, some missing. The data show around 190,000 clones, around 83% seen once. The table lists this clone with many counts. This receptor was obtained from a woman of 80 years or more with acute or convalescent COVID-19. The sample taken for sequencing was peripheral blood. The genes are TRBV7-3 and TRBJ2-5; the D is unclear. As DNA, the CDR3 is TGTGCCAGCAGCCCCGCGCATTGGGAGACCCAGTACTTC. It encodes CASSPAHWETQYF. Variable domain in full (rest from reference TRBV7-3 and TRBJ2-5): GAGVSQTPSNKVTEKGKYVELRCDPISGHTALYWYRQSLGQGPEFLIYFQGTGAADDSGLPNDRFFAVRPEGSVSTLKIQRTERGDSAVYLCASSPAHWETQYFGPGTRLLVL.